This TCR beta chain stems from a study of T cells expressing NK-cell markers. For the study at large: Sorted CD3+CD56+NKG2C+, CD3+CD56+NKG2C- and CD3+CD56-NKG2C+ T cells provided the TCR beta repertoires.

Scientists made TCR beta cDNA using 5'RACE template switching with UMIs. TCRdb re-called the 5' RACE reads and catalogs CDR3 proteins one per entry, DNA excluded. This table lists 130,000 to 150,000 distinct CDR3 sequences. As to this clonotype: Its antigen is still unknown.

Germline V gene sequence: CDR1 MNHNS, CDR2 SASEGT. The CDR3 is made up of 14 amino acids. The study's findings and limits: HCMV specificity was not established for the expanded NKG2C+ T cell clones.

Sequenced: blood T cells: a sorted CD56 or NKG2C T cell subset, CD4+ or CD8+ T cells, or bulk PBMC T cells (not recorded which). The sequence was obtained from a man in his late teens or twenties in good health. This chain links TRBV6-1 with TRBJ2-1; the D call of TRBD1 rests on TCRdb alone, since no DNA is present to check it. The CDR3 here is CASRSGTIYNEQFF.